The next 22 T cell receptor beta chains were all read from a single sample in a study of technical replicates of blood from several donors (dated by TCRdb to between 2016 and 2019). Library prep was done by the immunoSEQ multiplex PCR assay. The immuneACCESS repertoire file appears here via TCRdb, limited to in-frame rearrangements. These files lack a portion of the clones; in checked studies, under half of the deficit traces to unresolved V genes, and the cause of the others is not known. The sample table lists 80,000 to 95,000 clones, roughly 96% of them with a count of one. Of the sample, around 0.28% is held by the ten largest clones. The specimen was T cells isolated from PBMCs. The receptor source for this set is a human donor in good health.

The V and J genes are TRBV5-8 and TRBJ1-4, with D unresolved. Germline V lookup: CDR1 SGHTS, CDR2 YDEGEE. The length of the CDR3 is 14 residues. Trimming shortened V by 2 bases and J by 0 bases, and 5 bases separated the two germline ends. CDR3 sequence: CASSLLATNEKLFF. In DNA form, the CDR3 reads TGTGCCAGCAGCTTATTAGCAACTAATGAAAAACTGTTTTTT.

The CDR3 nucleotides are TGCGCCAGCAGCCTTTACCTTTGGACAGCCAGAAAACACTCCTACGAGCAGTACTTC. Protein product: CASSLYLWTARKHSYEQYF. The chain couples TRBV10-1 to TRBJ2-7; weak D call: TRBD1 (6 bases). Trimming left V 6 bases short and J 0 bases short, with 27 bases between. Germline assignment: CDR1 WNHNN and CDR2 SYGVQD (reference sequence). This CDR3 has 19 amino acids.

This clone was observed a single time. V gene TRBV28 combines with J gene TRBJ2-7; TRBD2 aligns across 16 bases. The J segment lost 6 bases and the V segment lost 6 bases, leaving 8 bases of the junction unmatched. Germline loops: CDR1 MDHEN, CDR2 SYDVKM. CDR3 length equals 16 residues. The CDR3 spells CASRGLAGGPPPEQYF. The CDR3 DNA reads TGTGCCAGCAGGGGACTAGCGGGAGGGCCCCCCCCCGAGCAGTACTTC.

V usage is TRBV10-2 and J usage is TRBJ1-1, with unresolved D. Germline lookup yields CDR1 WSHSY and CDR2 SAAADI. Trimming removed 0 bases from V and 7 bases from J, with 9 bases in between. This CDR3 is built from 13 residues. The CDR3 here is CASSESYPNEAFF. The CDR3, as DNA: TGCGCCAGCAGTGAGTCCTACCCTAATGAAGCTTTCTTT.

V usage is TRBV27 and J usage is TRBJ2-1; TRBD2 is a possible D gene (5 bases). The V end lost 9 bases, the J end lost 4 bases, and 16 bases lay between the germline ends. The germline V gene encodes CDR1 MNHEY and CDR2 SMNVEV (reference sequence). This CDR3 is 14 amino acids long. Written as DNA, the CDR3 is TGTGCCAGTCAAGTGGGAGTTTCGTACAATGAGCAGTTCTTC. Its translation: CASQVGVSYNEQFF.

The rearrangement links TRBV9 to TRBJ2-5; 7 positions match TRBD2. Looked up from germline, CDR1 is SGDLS and CDR2 is YYNGEE. The CDR3 is 16 amino acids. V lost 0 bases and J lost 0; bases outside the gene matches: 5. The CDR3 here is CASSVGFAGDQETQYF. The CDR3 nucleotides are TGTGCCAGCAGCGTAGGGTTCGCGGGGGACCAAGAGACCCAGTACTTC.

The V gene is TRBV7-9, the J gene TRBJ1-3, with a possible D match to TRBD1 (5 bases). CDR1 SEHNR and CDR2 FQNEAQ come from the germline V gene (reference sequence). Between the trimmed V and J ends, which lost 6 bases and 5 bases, there was a span of 8 bases. This CDR3 has 12 amino acids. The CDR3 spells CASRGRRNTIYF. In DNA, the CDR3 is TGTGCCAGCAGGGGGCGAAGAAACACCATATATTTT.

The chain is built from TRBV4-2 and TRBJ2-3; 9 bases align to TRBD2. The CDR3 contains 15 residues. CDR1 and CDR2 from the germline V gene are LGHNA and YNFKEQ. V shed 4 bases and J 4 bases; nucleotides not matched to a gene: 6. The CDR3 reads CASSPGEREADTQYF. CDR3 bases: TGTGCCAGCAGCCCAGGAGAGCGGGAGGCAGATACGCAGTATTTT.

The J gene is TRBJ2-7, the V gene TRBV5-6; 12 positions match TRBD1. With V trimmed by 4 bases and J by 1 base, 3 bases remained unmatched. This CDR3 has 15 amino acids. Germline CDR1 is SGHDT and CDR2 is YYEEEE. The CDR3, as DNA: TGTGCCAGCAGCGGGGACAGGGGGCTTTCCTACGAGCAGTACTTC. It specifies CASSGDRGLSYEQYF.

The rearrangement uses TRBV27 and TRBJ1-3; D gene ambiguous. The ends were cut back, 2 bases at V and 2 bases at J, with 7 bases in the middle. Germline CDR1 is MNHEY and CDR2 is SMNVEV (reference sequence). The CDR3 contains 14 residues. The CDR3 is CASSLSGTGNTIYF. Here the CDR3 DNA reads TGTGCCAGCAGTTTAAGCGGAACTGGAAACACCATATATTTT.

This clone has just one count. V and J are TRBV21-1 and TRBJ1-5; the table gives TRBD1 as D, unverified against the DNA. TRBV21-1 is reported as a pseudogene. CDR3 length: 14 residues. The CDR3 nucleotides read TGTGCCAGCAGCAAAGGTTCAGGGAATCAGCCCCAGCATTTT. Its protein product is CASSKGSGNQPQHF.

The gene calls are TRBV4-1 and TRBJ1-3; no reliable D call. CDR3 size: 18 residues. V lost 1 base to trimming and J lost 0 bases, with 16 bases between them. Germline lookup yields CDR1 MGHRA and CDR2 YSYEKL. The CDR3 sequence is CASSQVPAVGSSGNTIYF. The CDR3 region has the DNA TGCGCCAGCAGCCAAGTCCCTGCGGTTGGGAGCTCTGGAAACACCATATATTTT.

The chain joins TRBV5-8 to TRBJ2-1, with TRBD2 as a possible D gene (6 bases). The germline V gene encodes CDR1 SGHTS and CDR2 YDEGEE. This CDR3 has 15 residues. V was trimmed by 2 bases and J by 5 bases, leaving 14 bases between them. CDR3 DNA sequence: TGTGCCAGCAGCTTATTTCTGGGGAGGAACAATGAGCAGTTCTTC. Its protein is CASSLFLGRNNEQFF.

The rearrangement joins TRBV28 to TRBJ2-2, with 11 bases identical to TRBD2. This CDR3 spans 16 amino acids. CDR1 MDHEN and CDR2 SYDVKM come from the germline V gene. J was trimmed by 8 bases and V by 5 bases; bases with no gene match: 10. CDR3 nucleotides: TGTGCCAGCAGTCCTCCGGGACTAGCGGTAACGGGGGAGCTGTTTTTT. Protein: CASSPPGLAVTGELFF.

This clone was picked up one time. The chain recombines TRBV6-5 with TRBJ2-7; weak D call: TRBD2 (5 bases). This CDR3 has 14 residues. V lost 0 bases to trimming and J lost 1 base, with 7 bases between them. Germline CDR1 reads MNHEY; CDR2 reads SVGAGI. CDR3 bases: TGTGCCAGCAGTTACTCCGGACTTTCCTACGAGCAGTACTTC. This translates into CASSYSGLSYEQYF.

The rearrangement joins TRBV10-3 to TRBJ1-5; a possible D gene is TRBD1 (6 bases). V shed 0 bases and J shed 3 bases, with 21 bases lying between them. This CDR3 has 19 residues. Germline CDR1 reads ENHRY; CDR2 reads SYGVKD. CDR3 residues: CAISESPGEIGVFNQPQHF. In DNA, the CDR3 is TGTGCCATCAGTGAGTCTCCAGGGGAGATAGGGGTTTTCAATCAGCCCCAGCATTTT.

This clone has only one observation. The V gene is TRBV9, the J gene TRBJ2-7; D is perhaps TRBD1 (5 bases). CDR1 is SGDLS and CDR2 is YYNGEE in the germline V gene. The CDR3 sequence is 13 residues long. V was trimmed by 4 bases and J by 3 bases, leaving 11 bases between them. The CDR3 loop is CASSLGANYEQYF. The CDR3 nucleotides read TGTGCCAGCAGCCTTGGGGCCAACTACGAGCAGTACTTC.

The chain couples TRBV10-1 to TRBJ2-1, with TRBD2 as a possible D gene (6 bases). The CDR3 runs 13 residues. CDR1 is WNHNN, CDR2 SYGVQD, per germline (reference sequence). The V gene lost 0 bases and the J gene lost 10 bases, with 10 bases spanning the gap. CDR3 sequence reads: CASSESLAGEQFF. CDR3 in DNA: TGCGCCAGCAGTGAGTCACTAGCCGGGGAGCAGTTCTTC.

V is TRBV11-2 and J is TRBJ2-1; D gene unclear. With 1 base removed from V and 9 bases from J, the gap between germline ends came to 7 bases. The CDR3 is 12 amino acids. Germline V gene sequence: CDR1 SGHAT, CDR2 FQNNGV. Written as DNA, the CDR3 is TGTGCCAGCAGCTTAGGGAGCTTTGAGCAGTTCTTC. This translates into CASSLGSFEQFF. The full variable domain, its missing parts supplied by reference TRBV11-2 and TRBJ2-1, is EAGVAQSPRYKIIEKRQSVAFWCNPISGHATLYWYQQILGQGPKLLIQFQNNGVVDDSQLPKDRFSAERLKGVDSTLKIQPAKLEDSAVYLCASSLGSFEQFFGPGTRLTVL.

The J gene is TRBJ2-3, the V gene TRBV5-1; the D gene is possibly TRBD2 (6 bases). In germline, CDR1 is SGHRS, CDR2 YFSETQ. Trimming pared 4 bases from V and 4 bases from J, leaving 10 bases between. The CDR3 is 13 residues long. CDR3 sequence (DNA): TGCGCCAGCAGCGTCGGGACTGCAGATACGCAGTATTTT. As protein: CASSVGTADTQYF.

The chain has TRBV27 and TRBJ2-7; tentative D call: TRBD2 (6 bases). The CDR3 spans 16 residues. Germline V gene data show CDR1 as MNHEY and CDR2 as SMNVEV (reference sequence). Trimming pared 6 bases from V and 3 bases from J, leaving 21 bases between. The CDR3 protein is CASSPSIGTLGYEQYF. The CDR3 DNA follows: TGTGCCAGCAGCCCATCCATCGGGACTCTCGGCTACGAGCAGTACTTC.

J is TRBJ2-7 and V is TRBV5-1; D remains unclear. Trimming left V 5 bases short and J 0 bases short, with 12 bases between. Germline CDR1 SGHRS, CDR2 YFSETQ. The CDR3 length is 14 residues. The CDR3 here is CASRGTVASYEQYF. The CDR3 nucleotides read TGCGCCAGCAGAGGAACAGTTGCCTCCTACGAGCAGTACTTC.